The 7 T cell receptor beta chains below all came from one sample that was sequenced in a study of T cell responses to AZD1222 COVID-19 vaccine. Data came from immunoSEQ multiplex PCR; TCRdb stores just in-frame clones and leaves some out. The sample carries tens of thousands of clones, roughly 87% recorded once. The sample here was peripheral blood, taken 28 days after the second AZD1222 dose. All receptors come from an adult who received the AZD1222 COVID-19 vaccine.

The V call is TRBV7-2, the J call TRBJ1-5; D is uncertain. V was pared by 1 base and J by 0 bases, with 7 bases between. CDR3 length: 15 amino acids. Germline V gives CDR1 SGHTA, CDR2 FQGNSA. This CDR3 reads CASSLEDSSNQPQHF. In DNA, the CDR3 is TGTGCCAGCAGCTTAGAGGATTCTAGCAATCAGCCCCAGCATTTT.

This chain links TRBV15 with TRBJ1-2; 8 positions match TRBD1. The V gene's germline CDR1 is LNHNV and CDR2 YYDKDF (reference sequence). The CDR3 is made up of 18 amino acids. V shed 5 bases and J 0 bases; nucleotides not matched to a gene: 14. In nucleotides, the CDR3 is TGTGCCACCAGCCAAGACGGACAGGGCATCCCTTCTAACTATGGCTACACCTTC. As protein: CATSQDGQGIPSNYGYTF.

This chain connects TRBV5-1 to TRBJ2-1; the match to TRBD2 covers 11 bases. This CDR3 region has 16 residues. Trimming cost V 6 bases and J 5 bases; bases outside gene matches: 10. The germline CDR1 and CDR2 sequences are SGHRS and YFSETQ. CDR3 nucleotides: TGCGCCAGCACCCCGGGGGGGGGACTAGCGGACAATGAGCAGTTCTTC. It translates to CASTPGGGLADNEQFF. The variable domain in full, completed from reference TRBV5-1 and TRBJ2-1, reads KAGVTQTPRYLIKTRGQQVTLSCSPISGHRSVSWYQQTPGQGLQFLFEYFSETQRNKGNFPGRFSGRQFSNSRSEMNVSTLELGDSALYLCASTPGGGLADNEQFFGPGTRLTVL.

The V gene is TRBV25-1, the J gene TRBJ2-3; the D is unclear. The CDR3 has 13 amino acids. The ends were cut back, 4 bases at V and 1 base at J, with 6 bases in the middle. Germline-derived CDR1 and CDR2 are MGHDK and SYGVNS. The chain's CDR3 is CASSGVGTDTQYF. The CDR3 DNA follows: TGTGCCAGCAGTGGAGTGGGCACAGATACGCAGTATTTT.

This chain connects TRBV27 to TRBJ2-5, with no clear D. Trimming took 1 base from V and 8 from J, leaving 11 bases between them. Looked up from germline, CDR1 is MNHEY and CDR2 is SMNVEV (reference sequence). CDR3 size: 13 residues. The DNA of the CDR3 is TGTGCCAGCAGTTTATGGGAAACGAGCACCCAGTACTTC. Encoded protein: CASSLWETSTQYF.

The chain carries TRBV7-2 and TRBJ2-3; D gene unclear. Trimming stripped 0 bases from V and 2 bases from J, with 9 bases between. The CDR3 is 15 residues long. Per germline, CDR1 SGHTA and CDR2 FQGNSA. CDR3 residues: CASSLARTPTDTQYF. In DNA, the CDR3 is TGTGCCAGCAGCTTAGCCAGGACCCCCACAGATACGCAGTATTTT.

This chain joins TRBV30 and TRBJ2-2; D call uncertain. The V gene's germline CDR1 is GTSNPN and CDR2 SVGIG (reference sequence). V lost 3 bases, J lost 6 bases, and 11 bases lay in between. This CDR3 has 13 residues. CDR3: CAWSLLQPGELFF. CDR3 nucleotide sequence: TGTGCCTGGAGCCTTCTCCAGCCCGGGGAGCTGTTTTTT.